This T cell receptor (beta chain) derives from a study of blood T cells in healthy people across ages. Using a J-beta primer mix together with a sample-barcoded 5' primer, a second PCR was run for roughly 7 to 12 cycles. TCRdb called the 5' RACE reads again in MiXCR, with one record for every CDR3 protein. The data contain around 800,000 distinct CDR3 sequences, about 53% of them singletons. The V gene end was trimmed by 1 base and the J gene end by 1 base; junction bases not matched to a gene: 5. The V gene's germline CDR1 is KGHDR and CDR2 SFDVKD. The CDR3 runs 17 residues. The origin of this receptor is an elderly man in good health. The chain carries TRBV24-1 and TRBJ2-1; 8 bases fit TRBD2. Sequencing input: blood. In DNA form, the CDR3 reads TGTGCCACCAGTGATTTTCCTAGCGGGCCTTCCTACAATGAGCAGTTCTTC. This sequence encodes CATSDFPSGPSYNEQFF.